Listed below are T cell receptor beta chains from one sample, sequenced in a study of blood T cell repertoires in COVID-19. Here immunoSEQ multiplex PCR was the method, and the copy in TCRdb shows in-frame clones only, minus some. The sample shows approximately 200,000 clones, 80% to 85% of them seen only once. The sequenced material came from peripheral blood. The receptors derive from a woman older than 75 with COVID-19, enrolled during active disease. Both conserved end residues are trimmed from each CDR3. Fields, in order: V gene, clone size, J gene, CDR3 protein. Size is stated for part of the rows, as once, few or many counts, or as a class when the clone is expanded.

V: TRBV24-1; size: NA; J: TRBJ1-2; CDR3: AVKGRGIDGYT
V: TRBV19; size: NA; J: TRBJ2-7; CDR3: ASSGTSGNQQY
V: TRBV4-2; size: few; J: TRBJ2-5; CDR3: ASSLDSDRAWETQY
V: TRBV28; size: once; J: TRBJ1-4; CDR3: ASRVWTGKNEKLF
V: TRBV4-2; size: NA; J: TRBJ2-5; CDR3: ASSQAGDHETQY
V: TRBV3-1/TRBV3-2; size: NA; J: TRBJ1-5; CDR3: ASSQETQGGNQPQH
V: TRBV10-3; size: NA; J: TRBJ2-5; CDR3: AIRGQSRETQY
V: TRBV10-3; size: NA; J: TRBJ2-3; CDR3: AISGGENTDTQY
V: TRBV29-1; size: NA; J: TRBJ1-2; CDR3: SVPVGGNYGYT
V: TRBV28; size: NA; J: TRBJ2-2; CDR3: ASSFAGAYTGELF
V: TRBV5-4; size: NA; J: TRBJ2-5; CDR3: ASSPTRRPRGGETQY
V: TRBV28; size: NA; J: TRBJ2-2; CDR3: ASSFGLARAGELF
V: TRBV4-1; size: NA; J: TRBJ1-3; CDR3: ASSQGQGASGNTIY
V: TRBV28; size: NA; J: TRBJ1-1; CDR3: ASSVLTDWNTEAF
V: TRBV7-2; size: NA; J: TRBJ2-1; CDR3: ASSLNRDNEQF
V: TRBV30; size: NA; J: TRBJ2-3; CDR3: AWKEPDTQY
V: TRBV2; size: once; J: TRBJ2-5; CDR3: ASSGRLAGVETQY
V: TRBV7-6; size: NA; J: TRBJ2-6; CDR3: ASSLVQGVAGANVLT
V: TRBV24-1; size: NA; J: TRBJ2-5; CDR3: ATSEQGTPQETQY
V: TRBV29-1; size: NA; J: TRBJ1-1; CDR3: SVEKGSTMNTEAF
V: TRBV7-9; size: NA; J: TRBJ1-1; CDR3: ASSLTVDTEAF
V: TRBV7-9; size: NA; J: TRBJ1-1; CDR3: ASSPRDNPTEAF
V: TRBV28; size: NA; J: TRBJ1-2; CDR3: ASSYPVPYGYT
V: TRBV5-4; size: NA; J: TRBJ2-2; CDR3: ASSPVLAGGRTGELF
V: TRBV6-1; size: NA; J: TRBJ1-5; CDR3: ASSEQGGATQQPQH
V: TRBV7-3; size: NA; J: TRBJ2-5; CDR3: ASSPGSSGGAGETQY
V: TRBV5-1; size: NA; J: TRBJ1-2; CDR3: ASSLGTGLGYGYT
V: TRBV19; size: NA; J: TRBJ1-1; CDR3: ASSKRGQDTEAF
V: TRBV19; size: NA; J: TRBJ1-6; CDR3: ASRPPRQGLDSPLH
V: TRBV5-1; size: NA; J: TRBJ2-5; CDR3: ASSVRGGQETQY
V: TRBV7-9; size: NA; J: TRBJ1-3; CDR3: ASSRDLGNTIY
V: TRBV19; size: few; J: TRBJ1-5; CDR3: ASSSGGLPQH
V: TRBV3-1/TRBV3-2; size: NA; J: TRBJ2-3; CDR3: ASSVRGARDTQY
V: TRBV15; size: NA; J: TRBJ1-2; CDR3: ATSSGTGGIQPYGYT
V: TRBV11-2; size: NA; J: TRBJ1-2; CDR3: ASSLARINYGYT
V: TRBV7-9; size: NA; J: TRBJ2-1; CDR3: ASRTTGTGDEQF
V: TRBV5-4; size: NA; J: TRBJ1-1; CDR3: ASSLGGNTEAF
V: TRBV11-1; size: once; J: TRBJ1-1; CDR3: ASSSRFPEGEAF
V: TRBV30; size: NA; J: TRBJ2-2; CDR3: AWSVMRTTGELF
V: TRBV6-5; size: NA; J: TRBJ2-4; CDR3: ASSYGLANIQY
V: TRBV28; size: NA; J: TRBJ1-5; CDR3: ASTRQSPNQPQH
V: TRBV5-4; size: once; J: TRBJ2-1; CDR3: ASSPGTSGYNEQF
V: TRBV5-4; size: NA; J: TRBJ2-1; CDR3: ASSSATSGGYNEQF
V: TRBV5-1; size: NA; J: TRBJ1-1; CDR3: ASSLTGTGMNTEAF
V: TRBV7-6; size: NA; J: TRBJ2-7; CDR3: ASSLALRGTEQY
V: TRBV28; size: NA; J: TRBJ2-4; CDR3: ASSPQGAKNIQY
V: TRBV27; size: NA; J: TRBJ2-7; CDR3: ASSPGLIGEQY
V: TRBV28; size: NA; J: TRBJ1-6; CDR3: ASSLSGIASNSPLH
V: TRBV4-3; size: NA; J: TRBJ2-1; CDR3: ASSQETGDWDNEQF
V: TRBV10-2; size: NA; J: TRBJ1-2; CDR3: ASSESARVGYGYT
V: TRBV5-1; size: NA; J: TRBJ1-5; CDR3: ASSLSGGDNQPQH
V: TRBV27; size: NA; J: TRBJ2-3; CDR3: ASSLEFDTDTQY
V: TRBV30; size: NA; J: TRBJ2-5; CDR3: AWSRVAVQETQY
V: TRBV4-1; size: NA; J: TRBJ1-5; CDR3: ASSQDSGNQPQH